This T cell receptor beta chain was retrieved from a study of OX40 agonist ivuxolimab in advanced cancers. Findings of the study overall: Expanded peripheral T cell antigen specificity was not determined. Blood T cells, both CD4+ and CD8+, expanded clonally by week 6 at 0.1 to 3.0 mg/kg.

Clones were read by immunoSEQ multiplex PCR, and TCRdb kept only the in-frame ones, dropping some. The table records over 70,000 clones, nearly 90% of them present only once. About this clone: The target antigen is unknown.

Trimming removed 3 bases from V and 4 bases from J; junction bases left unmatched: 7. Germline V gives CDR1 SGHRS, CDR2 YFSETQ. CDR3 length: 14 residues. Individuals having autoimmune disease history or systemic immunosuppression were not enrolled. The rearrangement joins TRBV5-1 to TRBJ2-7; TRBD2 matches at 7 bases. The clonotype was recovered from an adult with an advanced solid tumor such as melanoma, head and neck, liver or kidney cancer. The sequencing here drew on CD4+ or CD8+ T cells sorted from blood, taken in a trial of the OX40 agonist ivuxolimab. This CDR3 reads CASSWGEGAYEQYF. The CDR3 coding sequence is TGCGCCAGCAGCTGGGGGGAGGGCGCGTACGAGCAGTACTTC.